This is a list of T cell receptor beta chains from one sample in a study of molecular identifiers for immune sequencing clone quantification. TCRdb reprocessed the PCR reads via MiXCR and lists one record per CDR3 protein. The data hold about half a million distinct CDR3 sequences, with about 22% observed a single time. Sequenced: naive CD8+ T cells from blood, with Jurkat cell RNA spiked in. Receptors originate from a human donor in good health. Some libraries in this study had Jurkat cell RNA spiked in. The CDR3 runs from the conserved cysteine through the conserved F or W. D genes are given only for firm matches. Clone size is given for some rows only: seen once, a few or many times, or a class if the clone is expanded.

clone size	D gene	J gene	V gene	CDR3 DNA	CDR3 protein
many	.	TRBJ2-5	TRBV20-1	TGCAGTGCTAGGACCCGAAGTCCAGAGACCCAGTACTTC	CSARTRSPETQYF
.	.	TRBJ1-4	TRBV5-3	TGTGCCAGCAGCAACTCCAGAGCCCAGGATGTAAAACTGTTTTTT	CASSNSRAQDVKLFF
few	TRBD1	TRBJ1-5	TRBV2	TGTGCCAGCAGTTATACAGGGGGTAGTCAGCCCCAGCATTTT	CASSYTGGSQPQHF
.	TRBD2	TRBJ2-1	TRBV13	TGTGCCAGCAGCTTAGGAGCCACCCCCGGACTAGCGATTCGTTACAATGAGCAGTTCTTC	CASSLGATPGLAIRYNEQFF
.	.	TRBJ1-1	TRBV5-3	TGTGCCAGCAGCCACCCCCGGCAGACACTGAACACTGAAGCTTTCTTT	CASSHPRQTLNTEAFF
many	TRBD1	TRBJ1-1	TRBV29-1	TGCAGCGCCACAGGGGCGTTCGGCACTGAAGCTTTCTTT	CSATGAFGTEAFF
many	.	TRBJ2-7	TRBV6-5	TGTGCCAGCAGAGGCCACGCGAGCTCCTACGAGCAGTACTTC	CASRGHASSYEQYF
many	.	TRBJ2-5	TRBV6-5	TGTGCCAGCAGTTACGGCACAGGGCAAACCCAGTACTTC	CASSYGTGQTQYF
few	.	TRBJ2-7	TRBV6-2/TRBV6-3	TGTGCCAGCAGTGACGGACACTTCTACGAGCAGTACTTC	CASSDGHFYEQYF
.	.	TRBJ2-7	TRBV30	TGTGCCTGGATGTCTGGGTCCTACGAGCAGTACTTC	CAWMSGSYEQYF
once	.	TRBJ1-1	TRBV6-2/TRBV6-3	TGTGCCAGCAGATTCATCATTAACCCCTACACTGAAGCTTTCTTT	CASRFIINPYTEAFF
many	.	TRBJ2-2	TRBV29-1	TGCAGCGTTCCCGAGGAGTCCGGGGAGCTGTTTTTT	CSVPEESGELFF
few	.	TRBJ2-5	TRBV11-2	TGTGCCAGCAGCACACAGCCGGGCGCGGAGACCCAGTACTTC	CASSTQPGAETQYF
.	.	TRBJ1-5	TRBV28	TGTGCCAGCAGTACCCGACAGGAATTCAATCAGCCCCAGCATTTT	CASSTRQEFNQPQHF
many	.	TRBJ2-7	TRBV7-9	TGTGCCAGCAGCCCGACGACAGGAAGCTCCTACGAGCAGTACTTC	CASSPTTGSSYEQYF
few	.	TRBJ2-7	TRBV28	TGTGCCAGCAGCCAACCGCTGACAGGTACCTACGAGCAGTACTTC	CASSQPLTGTYEQYF
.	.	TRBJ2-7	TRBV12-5	TGTGCTAGTGCCTGGGGTACCACCTACGAGCAGTACTTC	CASAWGTTYEQYF
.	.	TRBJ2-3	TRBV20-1	TGCAGTGCTAAAACCGGGACTCGGCGGGGCACAGATACGCAGTATTTT	CSAKTGTRRGTDTQYF
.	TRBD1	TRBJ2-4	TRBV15	TGTGCCACCAGCGCCCGGGACAGCGCGAACATTCAGTACTTC	CATSARDSANIQYF
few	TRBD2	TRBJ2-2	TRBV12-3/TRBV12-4	TGTGCCAGCAGTTCCCCCCGGGACTACCGTGAATCTAACACCGGGGAGCTGTTTTTT	CASSSPRDYRESNTGELFF
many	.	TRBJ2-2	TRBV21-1	TGTGCCAGCAGCATGACAGGGGCGGGCACCGGGGAGCTGTTTTTT	CASSMTGAGTGELFF
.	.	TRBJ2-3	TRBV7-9	TGTGCCAGCGGCAAGGACAGAGAAACAGATACGCAGTATTTT	CASGKDRETDTQYF
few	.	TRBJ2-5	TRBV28	TGTGCCAGCAGTTTATCCACAGCAGGGATTAGACAGACCCAGTACTTC	CASSLSTAGIRQTQYF
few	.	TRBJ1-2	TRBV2	TGTGCCAGCAGTGTAGGAGCGGGGGTGGATGGCTACACCTTC	CASSVGAGVDGYTF
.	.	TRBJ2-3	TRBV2	TGTGTCAGCAGTGAAGCTATCAGGGGATGGACAGATACGCAGTATTTT	CVSSEAIRGWTDTQYF
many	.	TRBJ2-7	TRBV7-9	TGTGCCAGCAGCCCGCAAGAGGCTTACTCCTACGAGCAGTACTTC	CASSPQEAYSYEQYF
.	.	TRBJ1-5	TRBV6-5	TGTGCCAGCAGTTGCAGTCACAATCAGCCCCAGCATTTT	CASSCSHNQPQHF
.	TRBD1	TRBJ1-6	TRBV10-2	TGCGCCAGTCAGACAGGGGTGGGTTCACCCCTCCACTTT	CASQTGVGSPLHF
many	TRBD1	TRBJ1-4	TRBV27	TGTGCCAGCAAGGGCAGGGGGTATGAAAAACTGTTTTTT	CASKGRGYEKLFF
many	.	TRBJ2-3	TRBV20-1	TGCAGTGCTAGAGATGAAGTAGCGAAATTCACAGATACGCAGTATTTT	CSARDEVAKFTDTQYF
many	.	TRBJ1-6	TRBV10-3	TGTGCCATCAGTGACCTCGGACCGCCCGAAACCCTCCACTTT	CAISDLGPPETLHF
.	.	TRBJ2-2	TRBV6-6	TGTGCCAGCAGTCCCACAGGGGAGGTTGGCACCGGGGAGCTGTTTTTT	CASSPTGEVGTGELFF
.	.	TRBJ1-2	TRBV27	TGTGCCAGCAGACTACAGGGAGCGGCAAGGGGAAAGGACTATGGCTACACCTTC	CASRLQGAARGKDYGYTF
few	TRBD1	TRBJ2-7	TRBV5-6	TGTGCCAGCAGCTGGGGACAGATCTACGAGCAGTACTTC	CASSWGQIYEQYF
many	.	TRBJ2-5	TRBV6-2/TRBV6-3	TGTGCCAGCAGCCAGGACAGATATCAAGAGACCCAGTACTTC	CASSQDRYQETQYF
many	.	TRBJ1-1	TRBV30	TGTGCCTGGAGTGTACTCAGGGATCCAACTGAAGCTTTCTTT	CAWSVLRDPTEAFF
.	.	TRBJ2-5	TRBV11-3	TGTGCCAGCAGCTCCTGGCAGAACCAAGAGACCCAGTACTTC	CASSSWQNQETQYF
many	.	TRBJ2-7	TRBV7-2	TGTGCCAGCAGCTTTTGGAGCTCCTACGAGCAGTACTTC	CASSFWSSYEQYF
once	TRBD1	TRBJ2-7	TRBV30	TGTGCCTGGTCCAATCCGGGACAGGGCACCTACGAGCAGTACTTC	CAWSNPGQGTYEQYF
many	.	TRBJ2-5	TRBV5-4	TGTGCCAGCAGCTTACCAGGGTTAGAGACCCAGTACTTC	CASSLPGLETQYF
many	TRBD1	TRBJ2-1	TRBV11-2	TGTGCCAGCAGCTTCCTCGGACAGGGTCGGTGGAATGAGCAGTTCTTC	CASSFLGQGRWNEQFF
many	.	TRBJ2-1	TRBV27	TGTGCCAGCACTTCGTCGAGCTCCTACAATGAGCAGTTCTTC	CASTSSSSYNEQFF
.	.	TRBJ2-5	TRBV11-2	TGTGCCAGCAGCTTAGATAGGACGTTCCAAGAGACCCAGTACTTC	CASSLDRTFQETQYF
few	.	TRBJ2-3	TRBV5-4	TGTGCCAGCAGCTTGGCGCTAGATGCAGATACGCAGTATTTT	CASSLALDADTQYF
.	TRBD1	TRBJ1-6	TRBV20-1	TGCAGTGCTTCACACAGGGGTGATTCACCCCTCCACTTT	CSASHRGDSPLHF
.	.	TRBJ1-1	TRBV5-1	TGCGCCAGCCGCAGGGATGGGAGCACTGGAGCTTACTTT	CASRRDGSTGAYF
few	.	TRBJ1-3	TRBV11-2	TGTGCCAGCAGCATCCGGGGAGTTGGTTACAACACCATATATTTT	CASSIRGVGYNTIYF
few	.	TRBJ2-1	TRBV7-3	TGTGCCAGCAGCCCCGGGGGTGGAGGTGGATACAATGAGCAGTTCTTC	CASSPGGGGGYNEQFF
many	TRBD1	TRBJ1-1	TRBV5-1	TGCGCCAGCAGCTCACCTCAGGGGGCGGAATTTTACACTGAAGCTTTCTTT	CASSSPQGAEFYTEAFF
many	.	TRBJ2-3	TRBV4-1	TGCGCCAGCAGCCATGAGACTTCGTCTCCGACAGATACGCAGTATTTT	CASSHETSSPTDTQYF
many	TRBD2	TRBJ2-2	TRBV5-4	TGTGCCAGCAGCAGGGGACTAGCGGGCACCGGGGAGCTGTTTTTT	CASSRGLAGTGELFF
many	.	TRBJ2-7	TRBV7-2	TGTGCCAGCAGCTTACCGATGTACGAGCAGTACTTC	CASSLPMYEQYF
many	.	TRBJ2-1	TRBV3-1	TGTGCCAGCAGAGCACGAGCGTCCGATGAGCAGTTCTTC	CASRARASDEQFF
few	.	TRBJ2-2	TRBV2	TGTGCCAGCAGTGATAGTACAAAGTGGGGCACCGGGGAGCTGTTTTTT	CASSDSTKWGTGELFF
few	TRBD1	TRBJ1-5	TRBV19	TGTGCCGGAGGGGACAGGGGAAACAATCAGCCCCAGCATTTT	CAGGDRGNNQPQHF
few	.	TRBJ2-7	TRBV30	TGTGCCTGGAGTTTAGGGGAAACCTACGAGCAGTACTTC	CAWSLGETYEQYF
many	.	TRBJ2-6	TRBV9	TGTGCCAGCAGCGTAGCTGGAGGGGGCTCTGGGGCCAACGTCCTGACTTTC	CASSVAGGGSGANVLTF
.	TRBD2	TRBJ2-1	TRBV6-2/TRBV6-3	TGTGCCAGCAGTCTAGGACTAGCGGGAGTGTATGAGCAGTTCTTC	CASSLGLAGVYEQFF